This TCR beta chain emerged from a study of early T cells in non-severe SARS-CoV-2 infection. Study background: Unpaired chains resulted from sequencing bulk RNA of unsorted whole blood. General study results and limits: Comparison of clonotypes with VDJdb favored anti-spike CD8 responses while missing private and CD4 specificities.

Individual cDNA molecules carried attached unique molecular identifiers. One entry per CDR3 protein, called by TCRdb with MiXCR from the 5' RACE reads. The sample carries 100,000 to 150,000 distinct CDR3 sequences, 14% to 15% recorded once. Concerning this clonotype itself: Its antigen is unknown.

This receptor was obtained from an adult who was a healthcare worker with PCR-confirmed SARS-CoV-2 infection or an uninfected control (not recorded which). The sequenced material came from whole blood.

The CDR3 loop reads CASRRLAGGRNEQFF. CDR3 in DNA: TGTGCCAGCAGGAGACTAGCGGGGGGCCGAAATGAGCAGTTCTTC. V and J are TRBV2 and TRBJ2-1, with TRBD2 matching over 13 bases. The germline V gene has CDR1 SNHLY and CDR2 FYNNEI. The CDR3 spans 15 residues. V lost 6 bases and J lost 7; bases outside the gene matches: 6.